A single sample gave rise to the 28 T cell receptor beta chains below, sequenced in a study of T cell repertoires in cytomegalovirus infection. From the reads, TCRdb called clonotypes with MiXCR, one entry per CDR3 protein. The sample records about 740,000 distinct CDR3 sequences, 33% being singletons. No antigen has been assigned to these receptors. The source was cultured PBMCs, collected from culture after CMV antigen stimulation. The receptors here all came from a human donor in good health (CMV status not recorded). Some clones in this sample may be carry-over from other donors' samples.

The chain carries TRBV7-2 and TRBJ2-1; D is uncertain. Germline-derived CDR1 and CDR2 are SGHTA and FQGNSA. The length of the CDR3 is 14 residues. V lost 5 bases, J lost 1 base, and 9 bases lay in between. CDR3 bases: TGTGCCAGCAGCGGGATGATATCCTACAATGAGCAGTTCTTC. Encoded protein: CASSGMISYNEQFF.

This clonotype was found a few times. V usage is TRBV28 and J usage is TRBJ2-5, with a possible D match to TRBD1 (6 bases). CDR3 size: 14 residues. Germline CDR1 is MDHEN and CDR2 is SYDVKM. Deletions cut 5 bases from V and 5 bases from J, with 15 bases between. The CDR3 protein is CASSGPWGPETQYF. The CDR3 DNA follows: TGTGCCAGCAGTGGCCCATGGGGGCCCGAGACCCAGTACTTC.

This clonotype was seen just once. The V and J genes are TRBV5-6 and TRBJ2-5, with 7 positions matching TRBD2. The CDR3 loop spans 15 amino acids. V dropped 2 bases and J dropped 4; count of bases not matched to a gene: 8. Germline V gene lookup returns CDR1 SGHDT and CDR2 YYEEEE. The CDR3 nucleotides are TGTGCCAGCAGCTTTGGGACTATTTCGGGAGAGACCCAGTACTTC. The encoded protein is CASSFGTISGETQYF.

Comment on this clonotype: A read error may produce the germline difference seen at one junction end. The genes are TRBV19 and TRBJ1-5, with D maybe TRBD1 (5 bases). The V gene's germline CDR1 is LNHDA and CDR2 SQIVND (reference sequence). This CDR3 has 16 amino acids. CDR3 protein: CASKGRRDDSNHPQHF. The CDR3 DNA follows: TGTGCCAGCAAAGGGCGCAGGGACGACAGCAATCATCCCCAGCATTTT.

There are many counts of this clonotype. The CDR3 spells CASSLVARQVPDTQYF. CDR3 nucleotide sequence: TGTGCCAGCAGCTTAGTGGCTCGACAGGTCCCAGATACGCAGTATTTT. The J gene is TRBJ2-3, the V gene TRBV7-2; possible D gene TRBD1, 6 bases. There are 16 residues in the CDR3. Looked up from germline, CDR1 is SGHTA and CDR2 is FQGNSA. Trimming pared 1 base from V and 4 bases from J, leaving 15 bases between.

The chain recombines TRBV10-3 with TRBJ2-5; D is unresolved. Trimming took 2 bases from V and 2 from J, leaving 3 bases between them. The CDR3 extends over 12 amino acids. Germline V gene lookup returns CDR1 ENHRY and CDR2 SYGVKD. The CDR3 bases are TGTGCCATCAGTGAGGAGCAAGAGACCCAGTACTTC. This codes for CAISEEQETQYF.

This CDR3 is CASSEATSHSSGGRNEQFF. The CDR3 DNA is TGTGCCAGCAGTGAAGCGACCTCACATTCTAGCGGGGGGAGAAATGAGCAGTTCTTC. This chain joins TRBV6-1 and TRBJ2-1; TRBD2 aligns across 11 bases. The V gene's germline CDR1 is MNHNS and CDR2 SASEGT. CDR3 length: 19 residues. J lost 7 bases, V lost 0 bases, and 14 bases had no gene match.

The gene calls are TRBV6-2 or TRBV6-3 and TRBJ1-1; D is undetermined. The V end lost 2 bases, the J end lost 3 bases, and 10 bases lay between the germline ends. Germline CDR1 and CDR2: MNHEY and SVGEGT. The CDR3 totals 14 residues. This CDR3 is CASSYLGPHTEAFF. The CDR3 coding sequence is TGTGCCAGCAGTTACCTGGGCCCGCACACTGAAGCTTTCTTT.

J is TRBJ1-2 and V is TRBV6-6; maybe TRBD1 (5 bases). Germline V gene lookup returns CDR1 MNHNY and CDR2 SVGAGI (reference sequence). V was pared by 10 bases and J by 6 bases, with 21 bases between. There are 14 residues in the CDR3. The CDR3 region is CATPGTGTDNGYTF. The DNA for the CDR3 is TGTGCCACCCCCGGGACCGGGACCGATAATGGCTACACCTTC.

In regard to this clonotype: At one of its ends the junction is not consistent with the germline gene, which may arise from a read error. The chain is built from TRBV11-2 and TRBJ2-1; TRBD2 matches at 7 bases. The CDR3 length is 17 residues. Germline CDR1 and CDR2: SGHAT and FQNNGV. CDR3 amino acids: CASSISGGRAYYNKQFF. CDR3 nucleotides: TGTGCCAGCAGCATCAGTGGCGGGAGAGCGTATTACAATAAGCAGTTCTTC.

This clonotype was seen many times. This sequence joins TRBV7-2 and TRBJ2-3; 8 nucleotides match TRBD1. The CDR3 loop spans 15 amino acids. V lost 3 bases and J lost 1; bases outside the gene matches: 3. The germline V gene encodes CDR1 SGHTA and CDR2 FQGNSA. The CDR3, as DNA: TGTGCCAGCAGCTTTCCAGGGGGCGGCACAGATACGCAGTATTTT. Translated: CASSFPGGGTDTQYF.

This rearrangement joins TRBV7-2 to TRBJ2-3, with 14 bases matching TRBD2. CDR1 SGHTA and CDR2 FQGNSA come from the germline V gene. The CDR3 has 16 residues. The trim removed 1 base at V and 6 bases at J, leaving 3 bases unmatched. CDR3 sequence (DNA): TGTGCCAGCAGCTTAGAGACTAGCGGGGGGGAGGATACGCAGTATTTT. Amino acids: CASSLETSGGEDTQYF.

The chain couples TRBV20-1 to TRBJ2-1, with D perhaps being TRBD1 or TRBD2 (5 bases each). Trimming removed 0 bases at V and 3 bases at J, with 15 bases between. The CDR3 has 16 amino acids. The germline gives CDR1 DFQATT, CDR2 SNEGSKA (reference sequence). The chain's CDR3 is CSARDFRGVVYNEQFF. The DNA of the CDR3 is TGCAGTGCTAGAGATTTCAGAGGGGTAGTCTACAATGAGCAGTTCTTC.

V is TRBV10-3 and J is TRBJ2-2; D ambiguous. Germline V gene lookup returns CDR1 ENHRY and CDR2 SYGVKD. This CDR3 is built from 11 residues. V lost 5 bases and J 3 bases, leaving 1 base between the germline ends. The CDR3 protein is CAISYTGELFF. DNA of the CDR3: TGTGCCATCAGTTACACCGGGGAGCTGTTTTTT.

The chain combines TRBV11-3 with TRBJ2-3; D is perhaps TRBD2 (5 bases). Trimming removed 5 bases at V and 4 bases at J, with 13 bases between. The CDR3 has 14 amino acids. Per germline, CDR1 SGHNT and CDR2 YENEEA. CDR3 sequence reads: CASSPSSRADTQYF. Here the CDR3 DNA reads TGTGCCAGCAGCCCCTCGTCGAGGGCAGATACGCAGTATTTT. The full variable domain, in which reference TRBV11-3 and TRBJ2-3 provide the parts outside the CDR3, is EAGVVQSPRYKIIEKKQPVAFWCNPISGHNTLYWYLQNLGQGPELLIRYENEEAVDDSQLPKDRFSAERLKGVDSTLKIQPAELGDSAVYLCASSPSSRADTQYFGPGTRLTVL.

The V call is TRBV29-1, the J call TRBJ2-3, with D perhaps TRBD1 (5 bases). Germline assignment: CDR1 SQVTM and CDR2 ANQGSEA. This CDR3 region has 11 residues. CDR3 in amino acids: CSSRWGDTQYF. CDR3 DNA: TGCAGTTCCAGGTGGGGCGATACGCAGTATTTT.

This chain connects TRBV19 to TRBJ2-1; 7 bases map to TRBD2. The CDR3 length is 13 residues. Germline V gene sequence: CDR1 LNHDA, CDR2 SQIVND (reference sequence). V was pared by 6 bases and J by 9 bases, with 8 bases of the junction left unmatched. The CDR3 coding sequence is TGTGCCAGTAGCCTAACCGGGACTACTGAGCAGTTCTTC. Its translation is CASSLTGTTEQFF.

The rearrangement links TRBV27 to TRBJ2-2, with D possibly TRBD2 on 6 matching bases. This CDR3 region has 17 residues. With 1 base removed from V and 5 bases from J, the gap between germline ends came to 17 bases. Germline values: CDR1 MNHEY, CDR2 SMNVEV (reference sequence). This CDR3 reads CASSLFALAIKTGELFF. DNA of the CDR3: TGTGCCAGCAGTTTATTCGCCCTAGCGATAAAGACCGGGGAGCTGTTTTTT.

The chain has TRBV3-1 and TRBJ2-1; D is undetermined. The CDR3 has 13 amino acids. Between the trimmed V and J ends, which lost 2 bases and 7 bases, there was a span of 9 bases. Germline-derived CDR1 and CDR2 are LGHDT and YNNKEL (reference sequence). CDR3 in amino acids: CASSQRFLNEQFF. In DNA, the CDR3 is TGTGCCAGCAGCCAACGATTCTTAAATGAGCAGTTCTTC.

The rearrangement uses TRBV5-4 and TRBJ2-3, with D possibly TRBD1 on 6 matching bases. The CDR3 runs to 15 residues. Trimming pared 0 bases from V and 1 base from J, leaving 9 bases between. Germline V CDR1 and CDR2: SGHNT, YYREEE (reference sequence). Here the CDR3 reads CASSLVEGGTDTQYF. CDR3 nucleotide sequence: TGTGCCAGCAGCTTGGTAGAGGGGGGCACAGATACGCAGTATTTT.

The chain uses TRBV7-2 and TRBJ2-7; 9 bases are shared with TRBD2. Germline V lookup: CDR1 SGHTA, CDR2 FQGNSA. The CDR3 contains 15 residues. After removal of 0 bases from V and 1 base from J, the junction contained 1 base not matched to a gene. CDR3 bases: TGTGCCAGCAGCTTAGCTAGCGGGAGATCCTACGAGCAGTACTTC. Protein product: CASSLASGRSYEQYF.

In its sample, this clonotype was seen once. This rearrangement joins TRBV20-1 to TRBJ1-2, with D unresolved. Between the trimmed V and J ends, which lost 6 bases and 6 bases, there was a span of 20 bases. CDR1 and CDR2 (germline): DFQATT, SNEGSKA (reference sequence). This CDR3 region has 14 residues. The CDR3 region is CSATTGAWVDGYTF. The CDR3 DNA sequence: TGCAGTGCGACGACTGGAGCTTGGGTCGATGGCTACACCTTC.

This clonotype was counted ten times or more. The gene calls are TRBV7-2 and TRBJ2-7; D tentatively fits TRBD1 or TRBD2 (5 bases each). This CDR3 region has 13 residues. Trimming left V 3 bases short and J 5 bases short, with 11 bases between. The germline V gene encodes CDR1 SGHTA and CDR2 FQGNSA. The CDR3 loop is CASSFSGTDEQYF. DNA for the CDR3: TGTGCCAGCAGCTTTTCCGGGACGGACGAGCAGTACTTC.

The gene calls are TRBV6-1 and TRBJ1-5, with TRBD1 identical over 7 bases. The germline V gene has CDR1 MNHNS and CDR2 SASEGT. V lost 2 bases and J lost 4; bases outside the gene matches: 11. The length of the CDR3 is 17 residues. The CDR3 loop is CASSERDSGTPNQPQHF. Written as DNA, the CDR3 is TGTGCCAGCAGTGAAAGGGACAGCGGGACCCCAAATCAGCCCCAGCATTTT.

This chain uses TRBV4-2 with TRBJ1-2, with TRBD1 matching 7 bases. CDR1 is LGHNA, CDR2 YNFKEQ, per germline. The CDR3 runs 18 residues. After removal of 4 bases from V and 1 base from J, the junction contained 15 bases not matched to a gene. CDR3 sequence (DNA): TGTGCCAGCAGCCCCACTAATGAGGGGGCGCGAATTAACTATGGCTACACCTTC. Translation: CASSPTNEGARINYGYTF.

The J gene is TRBJ1-2, the V gene TRBV7-9; TRBD1 agrees at 7 bases. Per the germline V gene, CDR1 is SEHNR and CDR2 is FQNEAQ (reference sequence). V shed 5 bases and J 6 bases; nucleotides not matched to a gene: 3. The CDR3 is 12 amino acids. The CDR3 spells CASSHRGHGYTF. The DNA of the CDR3 is TGTGCCAGCAGCCACAGGGGACATGGCTACACCTTC.

This clonotype was recorded a few times. The V call is TRBV7-2, the J call TRBJ2-4, with D tentatively TRBD1 or TRBD2 (6 bases each). The CDR3 extends over 16 amino acids. The V gene's germline CDR1 is SGHTA and CDR2 FQGNSA. Trimming took 3 bases from V and 9 from J, leaving 21 bases between them. This CDR3 reads CASSLPLGGRKGIQYF. The DNA for the CDR3 is TGTGCCAGCAGCTTGCCCCTCGGGGGCCGAAAGGGCATTCAGTACTTC.

This rearrangement joins TRBV11-2 to TRBJ2-7; 10 positions agree with TRBD1. Looked up from germline, CDR1 is SGHAT and CDR2 is FQNNGV. V was pared by 1 base and J by 4 bases, with 4 bases of the junction left unmatched. The CDR3 totals 15 residues. In DNA form, the CDR3 reads TGTGCCAGCAGCTTAGTAGGGACAGGGGTATACGAGCAGTACTTC. The encoded protein is CASSLVGTGVYEQYF.